Following are 8 T cell receptor beta chains from one sample sequenced in a study of blood T cell repertoires in COVID-19. Produced via immunoSEQ multiplex PCR; TCRdb's table is partial and in-frame only. The top ten hold 6.9% of the sample, which has 150,000 to 250,000 clones, 70% to 85% seen once. The sequencing input was peripheral blood. These receptors were taken from a human donor with acute or convalescent COVID-19. The donor label of this sample is uncertain.

The J gene is TRBJ1-3, the V gene TRBV11-2; maybe TRBD1 (6 bases). This CDR3 contains 13 residues. CDR1 is SGHAT and CDR2 is FQNNGV in the germline V gene. The ends were cut back, 1 base at V and 9 bases at J, with 10 bases in the middle. The CDR3 loop is CASSLAPDSTIYF. The DNA of the CDR3 is TGTGCCAGCAGCTTAGCCCCGGACAGCACCATATATTTT. The full variable domain, its missing parts supplied by reference TRBV11-2 and TRBJ1-3, is EAGVAQSPRYKIIEKRQSVAFWCNPISGHATLYWYQQILGQGPKLLIQFQNNGVVDDSQLPKDRFSAERLKGVDSTLKIQPAKLEDSAVYLCASSLAPDSTIYFGEGSWLTVV.

The genes are TRBV6-6 and TRBJ1-3; no firm D call. CDR3 length: 13 residues. The germline V gene has CDR1 MNHNY and CDR2 SVGAGI (reference sequence). V gave up 7 bases and J gave up 0 bases, with 7 bases separating them. The CDR3 loop is CASTPSSGNTIYF. The CDR3 DNA follows: TGTGCCAGCACCCCCTCCTCTGGAAACACCATATATTTT.

This sequence joins TRBV28 and TRBJ1-5, with 7 bases lining up with TRBD1. Per germline, CDR1 MDHEN and CDR2 SYDVKM. This CDR3 has 14 amino acids. The J segment lost 1 base and the V segment lost 6 bases, leaving 3 bases of the junction unmatched. The CDR3 loop is CASRRQGSNQPQHF. The CDR3 DNA follows: TGTGCCAGCAGACGACAGGGAAGCAATCAGCCCCAGCATTTT.

The rearrangement joins TRBV5-1 to TRBJ2-1, with D possibly matching TRBD1 (6 bases). The germline V and J ends were trimmed by 4 bases and 8 bases, with 10 bases remaining between them. CDR3 size: 12 residues. CDR1 is SGHRS, CDR2 YFSETQ, per germline. The CDR3 spells CASSPPGDEQFF. The CDR3 DNA reads as TGCGCCAGCAGCCCGCCAGGGGATGAGCAGTTCTTC.

This clone was observed a handful of times. V and J are TRBV7-9 and TRBJ2-7; perhaps TRBD1 as D (6 bases). The CDR3 consists of 13 residues. The germline V gene encodes CDR1 SEHNR and CDR2 FQNEAQ (reference sequence). Trimming took 3 bases from V and 6 from J, leaving 12 bases between them. The CDR3 sequence: CASSFGGAGEQYF. CDR3 coding DNA: TGTGCCAGCAGCTTTGGGGGCGCGGGCGAGCAGTACTTC.

This clone has just a few counts. V and J are TRBV7-9 and TRBJ1-5; D gene ambiguous. Germline V lookup: CDR1 SEHNR, CDR2 FQNEAQ (reference sequence). The CDR3 loop spans 14 amino acids. Trimming shortened V by 6 bases and J by 4 bases, and 13 bases separated the two germline ends. Here the CDR3 reads CASSQGRGNQPQHF. The CDR3 DNA reads TGTGCCAGCAGTCAAGGACGGGGTAATCAGCCCCAGCATTTT.

In its sample, this clone was seen a few times. The chain joins TRBV6-6 to TRBJ2-7, with 9 bases matching TRBD2. The germline gives CDR1 MNHNY, CDR2 SVGAGI (reference sequence). V lost 7 bases, J lost 2 bases, and 12 bases stayed unmatched. The CDR3 has 16 residues. The CDR3 region has the DNA TGTGCCAGCACCGACGGGGCGGGAGGGAGACCCTACGAGCAGTACTTC. Translation: CASTDGAGGRPYEQYF.

V and J are TRBV4-2 and TRBJ2-3; the D gene is possibly TRBD2 (7 bases). The CDR3 is made up of 15 amino acids. V lost 2 bases and J lost 4, with 13 bases in between. Germline values: CDR1 LGHNA, CDR2 YNFKEQ. As DNA, the CDR3 is TGTGCCAGCAGCCAACGGCTAGGGGGGGCAGATACGCAGTATTTT. It encodes CASSQRLGGADTQYF.